This T cell receptor (beta chain) was documented in a study of identical twins (dated by TCRdb to 2016 to 2018). In terms of the full investigation: TCR alpha and beta repertoires from monozygotic twins, unrelated adults of various ages and cord blood were deep-sequenced to test whether fetal clonotypes persist. To rule out contamination, replicate twin experiments were performed at different times with different library preparation protocols. The full study reports these points: Fewer insertions were carried by abundant cord blood beta clonotypes; a weaker similar trend was observed in young adult naive repertoires, while no such trend was observed in memory repertoires. Compared with coincidental sharing between unrelated individuals, out-of-frame TCR alpha sequences shared between twins had an excess of sequences with low generation probability. Invariant T cells such as MAIT and iNKT could partly confound zero-insertion analyses, although diverse VJ usage argued against such confounding for most clonotypes. Recombination models systematically underestimated out-of-frame TCR alpha sharing in monozygotic twins but agreed with sharing between unrelated individuals. Because the same donors could not be followed over many years, conclusions were based on cross-sectional statistical analysis. A weaker excess of twin sharing was found in beta out-of-frame sequences because the signal-to-noise ratio was lowered by fewer shared sequences.

The library was produced with 5' RACE. Sequencing instrument: Illumina HiSeq 2000. Template switching introduced a universal primer binding site; the final cDNA contained a unique molecular identifier, enabling accurate counting of TCR cDNA molecules. First-strand cDNA for TCR alpha and beta chains was synthesized from specific primers in the conserved constant-segment region. To control for contamination, every cDNA library was double barcoded, receiving both a SMART-Mk sample barcode and Illumina barcodes. TruSeq adapter sequences along with Illumina sample barcodes were introduced in two successive PCR steps. The Illumina HiSeq platform was used with custom primers to sequence TCR alpha and beta cDNA libraries. On the study's bioinformatics: MiGEC was used to process raw reads and extract unique molecular identifiers, and MiXCR was used to find CDR3 positions. For each individual, recombination models were inferred using an EM algorithm with the repgenHMM and IGoR tools. Shared clonotype analysis was performed with the tcR package in R, normalizing sharing by the product of cloneset sizes. Out-of-frame nonproductive sequences were analyzed to study raw recombination free of thymic and clonal selection effects. The public reads were reprocessed in TCRdb via fastp at Q25 and MiXCR, keeping in-frame beta chains. Rows with a matching CDR3 protein are joined into one entry that keeps the most common DNA and genes. The V and J calls come from TCRdb's annotation, not from the publication. The sample contains some 690,000 distinct CDR3 sequences, approximately 22% of them found a single time. The top ten clones comprise approximately 4.5% of the sample.

Including the terminal cysteine and phenylalanine, the CDR3 comprises 13 residues. The only DNA kept is the CDR3, 39 bases in frame from the first base. For this chain, trimming is 7 bases at the V end and 2 bases at the J end, and the number of junction bases without a gene match is 6. From a lookup of the germline V gene, CDR1 and CDR2 are SQVTM and ANQGSEA. This clonotype came up many times. Its antigen specificity is not known. Per-base quality was not reported, and no clone a single base away is much larger than it. All donors were healthy Caucasians. The twin cohort consisted of three pairs of female monozygotic twins, all aged about 18 to 30 years. RNA for TCR libraries was isolated from peripheral blood mononuclear cells. The same data also went into a second study, on T cells expressing NK-cell markers. The second paper further reports: Three sorted T-cell subsets (CD3+CD56+NKG2C+, CD3+CD56+NKG2C- and CD3+CD56-NKG2C+) from 8 or 9 donors had their TCR beta-chain repertoires profiled. Among the eight sequenced donors, seven were HCMV-seropositive and one was HCMV-seronegative. In several experiments an anti-gammadeltaTCR antibody was added to restrict sorting to alphabetaTCR-expressing T cells. In several donors, the dominant CD3+CD56+NKG2C+ clonotypes ranked among the top 10 CD8+ clonotypes, making up roughly 1.0-8% of CD8+ T cells. Those dominant clonotypes were again the most abundant among CD3+CD56-NKG2C+ cells in a handful of donors, at roughly 25-65%. Whether the expanded NKG2C-expressing T cell clones were specific for HCMV antigens remained unclear. All eight donors whose samples were sequenced were randomly selected healthy volunteers, three of them men and five women. HCMV serostatus was determined by detecting HCMV-specific IgG in serum with a commercial ELISA kit. For 5 or 6 donors, unsorted PBMC were also used to sequence bulk peripheral blood T-cell repertoires. Reads were demultiplexed and grouped by UMI with MIGEC, and clonotypes were assembled and quantified with MiTCR. To exclude erroneous sequences, any TCR cDNA sequence not supported by at least two reads was discarded. Downstream repertoire analysis used the tcR package, and clonotypes were matched across fractions by CDR3 nucleotide sequence plus V segment. VDJmatch was used to annotate antigen specificity against VDJdb, with one amino acid substitution in CDR3 permitted.

The sequence was collected from a woman aged 18 to 35 in good health. The V and J segments used are TRBV29-1 and TRBJ2-7; 9 bases in the junction line up with TRBD2. Sequencing was carried out using PBMCs. The nucleotide sequence is given as TGCAGCGCGATAGCGGGGGCCACCTACGAGCAGTACTTC. Protein translation: CSAIAGATYEQYF.